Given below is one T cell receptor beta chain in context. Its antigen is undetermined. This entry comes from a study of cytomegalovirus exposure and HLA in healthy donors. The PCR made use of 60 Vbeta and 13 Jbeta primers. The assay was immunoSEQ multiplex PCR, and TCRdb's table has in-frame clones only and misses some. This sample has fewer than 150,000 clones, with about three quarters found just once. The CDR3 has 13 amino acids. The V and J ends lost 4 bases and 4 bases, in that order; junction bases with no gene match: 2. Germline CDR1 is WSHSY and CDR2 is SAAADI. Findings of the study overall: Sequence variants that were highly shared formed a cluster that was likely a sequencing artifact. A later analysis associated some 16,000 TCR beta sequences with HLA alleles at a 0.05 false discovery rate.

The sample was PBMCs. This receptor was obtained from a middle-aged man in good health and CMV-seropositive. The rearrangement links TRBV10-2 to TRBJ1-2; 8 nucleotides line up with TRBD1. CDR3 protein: CASSGTGPYGYTF. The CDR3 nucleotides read TGCGCCAGCAGTGGGACAGGGCCCTATGGCTACACCTTC.